This T cell receptor (beta chain) was sequenced for a study of T cells in women clearing cervical HPV infection. The data were produced by immunoSEQ multiplex PCR, yet TCRdb's version contains in-frame clones alone and is incomplete. The table counts 20,000 to 25,000 clones; 5% to 6.5% lies in the top ten. Sequences were obtained from blood buffy coat. This clonotype was obtained from a woman aged 18 to 69 with a cervical HPV16 infection that either progressed to CIN3+ or cleared (not recorded which).

The part of the CDR3 DNA that was read is TGTGCCAGCAGTGACCATCGGGGTACCACTGAA. Translated: CASSDHRGTTE. The entire CDR3 is CASSDHRGTTEAFF. The gene calls are TRBV25-1 and TRBJ1-1; D uncertain. The CDR3 end lies 3 residues beyond the end of the read and is filled in from the germline J gene. CDR1 is MGHDK, CDR2 SYGVNS, per germline. Trimming left V 3 bases short and J 4 bases short, with 12 bases between. The CDR3 extends over 14 amino acids.